This is a list of T cell receptor beta chains from one sample in a study of metastatic and nonmetastatic thyroid tumors. TCRdb reassembled clones from the PCR reads with MiXCR. The sample has about 93,000 clones, about 12% seen once. The specimen was blood. The source is a female donor with papillary thyroid cancer or a benign thyroid nodule (not recorded which). Some clones in this sample may be carry-over from other donors' samples. Both conserved end residues are part of each CDR3. The order of the fields is CDR3 protein, CDR3 DNA, V gene, D gene, clone size, J gene. D genes are given only for firm matches. Not every row has a clone size; where given, it reads once, few, many or a size class.

CDR3 protein: CASSDASGMTGEQYF
CDR3 DNA: TGTGCCAGCAGTGATGCTAGCGGGATGACGGGCGAGCAGTACTTC
V gene: TRBV28
D gene: TRBD2
clone size: few
J gene: TRBJ2-7

CDR3 protein: CASSDPGQTSYEQYF
CDR3 DNA: TGTGCCAGCAGCGACCCCGGACAGACCTCCTACGAGCAGTACTTC
V gene: TRBV6-2/TRBV6-3
D gene: .
clone size: many
J gene: TRBJ2-7

CDR3 protein: CASTARRDTSTDTQYF
CDR3 DNA: TGTGCCAGCACCGCAAGACGGGACACCAGCACAGATACGCAGTATTTT
V gene: TRBV6-2/TRBV6-3
D gene: .
clone size: many
J gene: TRBJ2-3

CDR3 protein: CASGRGFGGYEQYF
CDR3 DNA: TGTGCCAGCGGACGAGGGTTCGGCGGCTACGAGCAGTACTTC
V gene: TRBV6-1
D gene: .
clone size: many
J gene: TRBJ2-7

CDR3 protein: CASSLAQGGDEQYF
CDR3 DNA: TGTGCCAGCAGCCTCGCACAGGGTGGGGACGAGCAGTACTTC
V gene: TRBV5-4
D gene: .
clone size: many
J gene: TRBJ2-7

CDR3 protein: CATSRDAGTGELFF
CDR3 DNA: TGTGCCACCAGCAGAGATGCGGGCACCGGGGAGCTGTTTTTT
V gene: TRBV15
D gene: .
clone size: many
J gene: TRBJ2-2

CDR3 protein: CASSLSVGPGNEQFF
CDR3 DNA: TGTGCTAGCAGCCTTAGCGTAGGCCCCGGCAATGAGCAGTTCTTC
V gene: TRBV7-7
D gene: .
clone size: many
J gene: TRBJ2-1

CDR3 protein: CASTWRDRGDSPLHF
CDR3 DNA: TGTGCCAGTACCTGGCGGGACAGGGGCGATTCACCCCTCCACTTT
V gene: TRBV19
D gene: TRBD1
clone size: many
J gene: TRBJ1-6

CDR3 protein: CASSPRTGSGGYTF
CDR3 DNA: TGTGCCAGCAGCCCCCGGACAGGGTCTGGGGGCTACACCTTC
V gene: TRBV3-1
D gene: TRBD1
clone size: many
J gene: TRBJ1-2

CDR3 protein: CASSLRGTDTQYF
CDR3 DNA: TGTGCCAGCAGCTTACGGGGCACAGATACGCAGTATTTT
V gene: TRBV5-6
D gene: .
clone size: many
J gene: TRBJ2-3

CDR3 protein: CASSGVGGNQPQHF
CDR3 DNA: TGTGCCAGCAGTGGAGTGGGGGGCAATCAGCCCCAGCATTTT
V gene: TRBV2
D gene: .
clone size: many
J gene: TRBJ1-5

CDR3 protein: CATSRAAGGYNEQFF
CDR3 DNA: TGTGCCACCAGCAGAGCGGCGGGAGGGTACAATGAGCAGTTCTTC
V gene: TRBV15
D gene: TRBD2
clone size: many
J gene: TRBJ2-1

CDR3 protein: CASSMPGRANSPLHF
CDR3 DNA: TGCGCCAGCAGTATGCCAGGGAGAGCAAATTCACCCCTCCACTTT
V gene: TRBV5-1
D gene: .
clone size: many
J gene: TRBJ1-6

CDR3 protein: CASSPELAGGPTDTQYF
CDR3 DNA: TGTGCCAGCAGCCCGGAACTAGCGGGAGGACCCACAGATACGCAGTATTTT
V gene: TRBV7-2
D gene: TRBD2
clone size: many
J gene: TRBJ2-3

CDR3 protein: CASSLTRYEQYF
CDR3 DNA: TGTGCCAGCAGTTTGACGCGCTACGAGCAGTACTTC
V gene: TRBV12-3/TRBV12-4
D gene: .
clone size: .
J gene: TRBJ2-7

CDR3 protein: CAWSGGSSYNSPLHF
CDR3 DNA: TGTGCCTGGAGTGGAGGGAGCTCCTATAATTCACCCCTCCACTTT
V gene: TRBV30
D gene: .
clone size: many
J gene: TRBJ1-6

CDR3 protein: CSVEGAGGFGTEAFF
CDR3 DNA: TGCAGCGTTGAAGGGGCAGGGGGATTCGGCACTGAAGCTTTCTTT
V gene: TRBV29-1
D gene: TRBD1
clone size: many
J gene: TRBJ1-1